Listed here are 17 T cell receptor beta chains from one sample, sequenced in a study of blood T cell repertoires in COVID-19. Profiling relied on immunoSEQ multiplex PCR, and the TCRdb table lists in-frame clones only, not all of them. The sample records under 200,000 clones, approximately 84% being singletons. Sequencing used peripheral blood. The origin of the receptors is a woman aged 55-70 years with COVID-19, enrolled during active disease.

The chain links TRBV12-5 to TRBJ1-4, with TRBD1 matching over 7 bases. This CDR3 has 13 amino acids. The germline gives CDR1 LGHNT, CDR2 FRNRAP. Trimming removed 5 bases from V and 8 bases from J; junction bases left unmatched: 5. CDR3 protein: CASGRGTEEKLFF. Here the CDR3 DNA reads TGTGCTAGTGGTCGGGGGACAGAAGAAAAACTGTTTTTT.

The chain carries TRBV27 and TRBJ1-1; TRBD1 matches at 8 bases. The CDR3 totals 15 residues. Germline-derived CDR1 and CDR2 are MNHEY and SMNVEV (reference sequence). V shed 5 bases and J 1 base; nucleotides not matched to a gene: 6. This chain's CDR3 is CASSDYRGGNTEAFF. The CDR3 bases are TGTGCCAGCAGTGACTACAGGGGGGGGAACACTGAAGCTTTCTTT.

The chain employs TRBV19 and TRBJ2-5; possible D gene TRBD1, 6 bases. Germline lookup yields CDR1 LNHDA and CDR2 SQIVND (reference sequence). The V and J ends lost 2 bases and 2 bases respectively, with 9 bases between them. CDR3 length: 14 amino acids. CDR3 nucleotide sequence: TGTGCCAGTAGTATAAGGGGACAACAAGAGACCCAGTACTTC. This translates into CASSIRGQQETQYF.

This clone was recorded once. The chain recombines TRBV12-3 or TRBV12-4 with TRBJ1-6; D unclear. Trimming removed 6 bases at V and 6 bases at J, with 9 bases between. This CDR3 has 13 residues. This chain's CDR3 is CASSPLRNSPLHF. The DNA for the CDR3 is TGTGCCAGCAGCCCCCTTCGTAATTCACCCCTCCACTTT.

This clone was counted ten times or more. The rearrangement joins TRBV7-9 to TRBJ1-4; D is undetermined. Trimming shortened V by 1 base and J by 0 bases, and 6 bases separated the two germline ends. CDR1 SEHNR and CDR2 FQNEAQ come from the germline V gene (reference sequence). This CDR3 contains 15 residues. CDR3 nucleotide sequence: TGTGCCAGCAGCTTAGTGGGAGCAACTAATGAAAAACTGTTTTTT. It encodes CASSLVGATNEKLFF.

CDR3 DNA: TGTGCCAGCAGTTACGGCACTAGCGGGTACAATGAGCAGTTCTTC. This encodes CASSYGTSGYNEQFF. The chain has TRBV6-5 and TRBJ2-1, with 9 bases that match TRBD2. Trimming removed 2 bases from V and 4 bases from J; junction bases left unmatched: 3. The germline CDR1 and CDR2 sequences are MNHEY and SVGAGI. This CDR3 spans 15 amino acids.

The chain uses TRBV27 and TRBJ1-2, with D perhaps matching TRBD1 (6 bases). V lost 2 bases and J lost 6, with 10 bases in between. The CDR3 is 13 amino acids. CDR1 and CDR2 (germline): MNHEY, SMNVEV (reference sequence). The CDR3 nucleotides read TGTGCCAGCAGTTTAAGAGAGGGGGATGGCTACACCTTC. It codes for CASSLREGDGYTF.

This rearrangement joins TRBV5-1 to TRBJ1-3, with D perhaps TRBD1 (6 bases). Germline values: CDR1 SGHRS, CDR2 YFSETQ. V was trimmed by 0 bases and J by 4 bases, leaving 14 bases between them. The CDR3 contains 16 residues. CDR3 coding DNA: TGCGCCAGCAGCTTGGATTTGGGGGCGCAAGGAAACACCATATATTTT. This codes for CASSLDLGAQGNTIYF. Looking up the rest from reference TRBV5-1 and TRBJ1-3 gives the full variable domain: KAGVTQTPRYLIKTRGQQVTLSCSPISGHRSVSWYQQTPGQGLQFLFEYFSETQRNKGNFPGRFSGRQFSNSRSEMNVSTLELGDSALYLCASSLDLGAQGNTIYFGEGSWLTVV.

This chain connects TRBV2 to TRBJ1-3; 8 nucleotides align to TRBD1. V gave up 7 bases and J gave up 2 bases; unmatched junction bases: 7. This CDR3 region has 15 residues. Germline CDR1 reads SNHLY; CDR2 reads FYNNEI. The DNA of the CDR3 is TGTGCCAGCAACGGACAGGGAAGCCCTGGAAACACCATATATTTT. Its protein product is CASNGQGSPGNTIYF. The full variable domain, in which reference TRBV2 and TRBJ1-3 provide the parts outside the CDR3, is EPEVTQTPSHQVTQMGQEVILRCVPISNHLYFYWYRQILGQKVEFLVSFYNNEISEKSEIFDDQFSVERPDGSNFTLKIRSTKLEDSAMYFCASNGQGSPGNTIYFGEGSWLTVV.

This rearrangement joins TRBV7-6 to TRBJ1-5; 7 bases fit TRBD1. The J segment lost 6 bases and the V segment lost 5 bases, leaving 7 bases of the junction unmatched. Germline CDR1 reads SGHVS; CDR2 reads FNYEAQ. The length of the CDR3 is 14 residues. The DNA of the CDR3 is TGTGCCAGCAGCGCCGACAGGGACGGTCAGCCCCAGCATTTT. This translates into CASSADRDGQPQHF. Full variable domain (outside the CDR3, taken from reference TRBV7-6 and TRBJ1-5): GAGVSQSPRYKVTKRGQDVALRCDPISGHVSLYWYRQALGQGPEFLTYFNYEAQQDKSGLPNDRFSAERPEGSISTLTIQRTEQRDSAMYRCASSADRDGQPQHFGDGTRLSIL.

This clone was recorded a few times. The chain is built from TRBV2 and TRBJ1-1, with D possibly being TRBD1 (6 bases). The V end lost 8 bases, the J end lost 11 bases, and 24 bases lay between the germline ends. This CDR3 spans 14 amino acids. Looked up from germline, CDR1 is SNHLY and CDR2 is FYNNEI. This CDR3 reads CASGERDTTSGAFF. The CDR3 DNA reads TGTGCCAGCGGGGAACGGGACACAACGAGTGGGGCTTTCTTT.

The rearrangement uses TRBV12-3 or TRBV12-4 and TRBJ2-2, with a weak D call TRBD1 (6 bases). With 6 bases removed from V and 3 bases from J, the gap between germline ends came to 8 bases. This CDR3 region has 13 residues. The DNA of the CDR3 is TGTGCCAGCAGCCGACAGGACACCGGGGAGCTGTTTTTT. Encoded protein: CASSRQDTGELFF.

The J gene is TRBJ1-5, the V gene TRBV7-8; D is perhaps TRBD1 (5 bases). This CDR3 is built from 14 residues. Trimming took off 2 bases at V and 4 bases at J, with 9 bases between the two ends. CDR1 is SGHVS, CDR2 FQNEAQ, per germline. This CDR3 reads CASSLQQDNQPQHF. CDR3 nucleotide sequence: TGTGCCAGCAGCTTACAACAGGATAATCAGCCCCAGCATTTT.

The gene calls are TRBV20-1 and TRBJ1-2, with 7 positions matching TRBD1. V was clipped by 5 bases and J by 7 bases; unmatched bases: 4. Germline loops: CDR1 DFQATT, CDR2 SNEGSKA (reference sequence). This CDR3 is built from 11 residues. CDR3 sequence (DNA): TGCAGTGCTGACAGGGAGGTTGGCTACACCTTC. Residues: CSADREVGYTF.

The CDR3 nucleotides are TGTGCCAGCAGTTACGCGGGGGTTGGTTTGGGCTACACCTTC. This sequence encodes CASSYAGVGLGYTF. The gene calls are TRBV6-5 and TRBJ1-2; tentative D call: TRBD1 (5 bases). Germline CDR1 MNHEY, CDR2 SVGAGI. Trimming shortened V by 2 bases and J by 8 bases, and 15 bases separated the two germline ends. This CDR3 comprises 14 residues.

The gene calls are TRBV3-1 (or the pseudogene TRBV3-2) and TRBJ1-2, with 9 bases fitting TRBD1. This CDR3 is 15 amino acids long. The germline V gene encodes CDR1 LGHDT and CDR2 YNNKEL (reference sequence). J was trimmed by 7 bases and V by 5 bases; bases with no gene match: 11. The CDR3 protein is CASSKTTGGRSGYTF. The CDR3 DNA reads as TGTGCCAGCAGCAAGACCACAGGGGGCAGAAGTGGCTACACCTTC.

This sequence joins TRBV7-3 and TRBJ1-2; D not certain. The CDR3 totals 12 residues. Germline CDR1 is SGHTA and CDR2 is FQGTGA. The V and J ends lost 1 base and 7 bases respectively, with 7 bases between them. The CDR3 sequence: CASSLNGFGYTF. CDR3 bases: TGTGCCAGCAGCTTAAACGGGTTTGGCTACACCTTC.